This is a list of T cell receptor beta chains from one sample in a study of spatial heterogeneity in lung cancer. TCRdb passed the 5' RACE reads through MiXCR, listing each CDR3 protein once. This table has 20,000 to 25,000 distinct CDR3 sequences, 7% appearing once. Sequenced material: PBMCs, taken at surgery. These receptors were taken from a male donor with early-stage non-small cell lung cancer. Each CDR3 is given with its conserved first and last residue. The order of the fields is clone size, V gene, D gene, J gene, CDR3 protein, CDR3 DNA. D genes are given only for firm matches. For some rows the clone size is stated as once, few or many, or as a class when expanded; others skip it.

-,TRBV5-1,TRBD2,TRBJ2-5,CASSWGTSGKGETQYF,TGCGCCAGCAGCTGGGGGACTAGCGGGAAGGGAGAGACCCAGTACTTC
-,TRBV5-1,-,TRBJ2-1,CASRTGLNNEQFF,TGCGCCAGCAGAACTGGATTAAACAATGAGCAGTTCTTC
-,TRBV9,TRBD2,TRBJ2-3,CASNSASGSNTQYF,TGTGCCAGCAACTCGGCTAGCGGGAGTAATACGCAGTATTTT
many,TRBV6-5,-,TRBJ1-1,CASTGNTEAFF,TGTGCCAGCACGGGTAACACTGAAGCTTTCTTT
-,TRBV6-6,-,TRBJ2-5,CASSMGPLWGETQYF,TGTGCCAGCAGCATGGGACCGCTATGGGGAGAGACCCAGTACTTC
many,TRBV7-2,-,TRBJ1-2,CASSPWTSGYTF,TGTGCCAGCAGCCCCTGGACCAGTGGCTACACCTTC
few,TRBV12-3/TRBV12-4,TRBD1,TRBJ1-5,CASRGTGEGPQHF,TGTGCCAGCAGAGGGACAGGGGAAGGGCCCCAGCATTTT
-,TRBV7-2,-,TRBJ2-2,CASSLLVVNTGELFF,TGTGCCAGCAGCTTATTAGTAGTGAACACCGGGGAGCTGTTTTTT
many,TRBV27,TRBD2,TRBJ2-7,CASTLRLLAGGMAYEQYF,TGTGCCAGCACTCTCCGGTTGTTAGCGGGAGGCATGGCCTACGAGCAGTACTTC
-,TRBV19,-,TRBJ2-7,CASSMGFYEQYF,TGTGCCAGTAGTATGGGGTTCTACGAGCAGTACTTC
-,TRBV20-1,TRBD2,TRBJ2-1,CSASGLAGARSYNEQFF,TGCAGTGCTTCGGGACTAGCGGGAGCACGCTCCTACAATGAGCAGTTCTTC
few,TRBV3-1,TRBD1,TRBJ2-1,CASSRDRDSYNEQFF,TGTGCCAGCAGTCGGGACAGGGACTCCTACAATGAGCAGTTCTTC
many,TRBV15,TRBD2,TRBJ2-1,CATSNSGRYNEQFF,TGTGCCACCAGCAATAGCGGGAGGTACAATGAGCAGTTCTTC
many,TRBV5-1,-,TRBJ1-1,CASSLFPQQQGTGTEAFF,TGCGCCAGCAGCTTGTTCCCCCAACAGCAGGGGACGGGGACTGAAGCTTTCTTT
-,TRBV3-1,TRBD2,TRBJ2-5,CASSQDPSGGGVETQYF,TGTGCCAGCAGCCAAGACCCTAGCGGGGGGGGAGTGGAGACCCAGTACTTC
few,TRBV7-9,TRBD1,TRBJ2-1,CASSSWTGYNEQFF,TGTGCCAGCAGCTCTTGGACAGGGTACAATGAGCAGTTCTTC
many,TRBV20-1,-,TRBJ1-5,CSARDQGTGQHF,TGCAGTGCTAGAGATCAGGGCACGGGCCAGCATTTT
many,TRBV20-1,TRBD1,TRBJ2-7,CSAGRAQGASEQYF,TGCAGTGCTGGGAGGGCACAGGGGGCTTCCGAGCAGTACTTC